The present entry profiles one TCR beta chain with its context. The data were taken from a study of blood T cell repertoires in COVID-19. Overall study: Researchers got acute and convalescent COVID-19 samples from the United States, Italy and Spain. From T cells, B-cell-depleted T cells, or PBMCs came the material, which was cDNA or gDNA.

Per the original data handling: Amplification with reference gene primers provided the estimates of nucleated cell counts. Sequencing used immunoSEQ multiplex PCR; TCRdb keeps in-frame clones, though not all of them. The V and J calls and clone size are taken from that table; D and trimming were inferred from the DNA. In the table there are some 250,000 clones, 80% to 90% of which are singletons. Trimming cost V 2 bases and J 4 bases, with 8 bases left between them. Germline V lookup: CDR1 WNHNN, CDR2 SYGVQD (reference sequence). This CDR3 contains 14 residues. J is TRBJ2-2 and V is TRBV10-1; D unresolved. The receptor was isolated from a man in his thirties or forties who had recovered from COVID-19. The sample comprised peripheral blood. The CDR3 region has the DNA TGCGCCAGCAGTGAGGTCCCTAGCACCGGGGAGCTGTTTTTT. It codes for CASSEVPSTGELFF.